Sequencing of this T cell receptor beta chain was carried out in a study of response to subunit inactivated influenza vaccine (dated by TCRdb to 2016 to 2018). Regarding the study in general: To follow how T cells responded to a trivalent subunit inactivated influenza vaccine, the researchers relied on deep quantitative profiling of the T cell receptor repertoire. On the study overall, not on this receptor specifically: The authors suggested that each seasonal influenza vaccination may recruit only a limited number of new T cells.

This clonotype was counted at least ten times. The target of this receptor is not known. No per-base quality is available; no much larger clone lies one base away. The library was prepared using RT-PCR. Sequencing was performed on an Illumina HiSeq 2500. Using fastp trimming at Q25 and MiXCR clonotype assembly, TCRdb reanalyzed the public sequencing data and kept in-frame beta chains. Under each unique CDR3 protein, matching rows form one entry showing the most common genes and DNA. This sample has more than 450,000 distinct CDR3 sequences in its table, and about 10% of those were observed once. The ten largest clonotypes hold more than 9.5% of the sample. The same sample was also used in a study of T cells expressing NK-cell markers. Reported in the second study: TCR beta cDNA libraries were prepared using 5'RACE template switching, which introduced a universal primer site and unique molecular identifiers. In sorted CD3+CD56+NKG2C+, CD3+CD56+NKG2C- and CD3+CD56-NKG2C+ T-cell subsets from eight donors, TCR beta-chain repertoires were profiled. Of the eight sequenced donors, seven were found to be HCMV-seropositive and one was found to be HCMV-seronegative. To restrict sorting to alphabetaTCR-expressing T cells, an anti-gammadeltaTCR antibody was added in several experiments. In over 5 donors, the dominant CD3+CD56+NKG2C+ clonotypes were among the top 10 CD8+ clonotypes and accounted for about 1.0-7.0% of CD8+ T cells. Those dominant clonotypes were again the most abundant among CD3+CD56-NKG2C+ cells in several donors, at roughly 25-65%. Whether the expanded NKG2C-expressing T cell clones were specific for HCMV antigens remained unclear. The study sequenced eight donors, all healthy volunteers chosen at random: three men and five women. A commercial ELISA kit detecting HCMV-specific IgG in serum was used to determine HCMV serostatus. Peripheral blood mononuclear cells were isolated from blood by Ficoll density gradient centrifugation. For six donors, unsorted PBMC were also used to sequence bulk peripheral blood T-cell repertoires. cDNA synthesis was primed from the TCR beta constant segment and was followed by two successive PCR amplification steps. The libraries were sequenced on Illumina HiSeq 2000/2500, MiSeq or NextSeq, producing 2 x 150 bp reads. MIGEC handled demultiplexing of the reads and grouping by UMI, while MiTCR was used to assemble and quantify clonotypes. To exclude erroneous sequences, only TCR cDNA sequences supported by at least two reads were retained. The tcR package was used for downstream repertoire analysis, and clonotypes were matched across fractions by CDR3 nucleotide sequence plus V segment. VDJmatch was used to annotate antigen specificity against VDJdb, with one amino acid substitution allowed in CDR3.

The TCR sequence derives from a man between 50 and 59 years old who received an inactivated influenza vaccine. Donor details come from another sample of the same person, matched by shared clones. The material was PBMCs from blood, obtained on the day of vaccination.

The CDR3 here reads CASSNRDIQETQYF. The bases read TGCGCCAGCAGCAACCGGGACATCCAAGAGACCCAGTACTTC. The chain couples TRBV5-1 to TRBJ2-5; TRBD1 is possibly the D segment (6 matching bases). Taken from the germline V gene, the CDR1 and CDR2 loops are SGHRS and YFSETQ. Inclusive of the bounding cysteine and phenylalanine, the CDR3 is 14 residues long. The entry retains the CDR3 DNA only, 42 bases that are in frame from base 1. V loses 4 bases, J loses 1 base, and the germline ends lie 11 bases apart.